One and the same sample provided the 32 T cell receptor beta chains below, sequenced in a study of cytomegalovirus exposure and HLA in healthy donors. The PCR had 60 Vbeta and 13 Jbeta primers. Profiled with immunoSEQ multiplex PCR; TCRdb holds only in-frame clones, not every one. The sample comprises more than 140,000 clones, approximately 80% of which are singletons, and approximately 6% rests with the top ten. Material: PBMCs. The receptors were gathered from a man aged 25-45 years in good health and CMV-seropositive.

V usage is TRBV11-2 and J usage is TRBJ2-1; 8 bases align to TRBD2. The germline gives CDR1 SGHAT, CDR2 FQNNGV. There are 15 residues in the CDR3. The V and J ends lost 1 base and 7 bases, in that order; junction bases with no gene match: 6. The CDR3 reads CASSLGLAPENEQFF. CDR3 sequence (DNA): TGTGCCAGCAGCTTAGGACTAGCGCCAGAGAATGAGCAGTTCTTC. The full variable domain, rest sourced from reference TRBV11-2 and TRBJ2-1, is EAGVAQSPRYKIIEKRQSVAFWCNPISGHATLYWYQQILGQGPKLLIQFQNNGVVDDSQLPKDRFSAERLKGVDSTLKIQPAKLEDSAVYLCASSLGLAPENEQFFGPGTRLTVL.

J is TRBJ1-4 and V is TRBV29-1; possibly TRBD1 for D (5 bases). CDR3 length: 14 amino acids. V was trimmed by 6 bases and J by 0 bases, leaving 11 bases between them. The V gene's germline CDR1 is SQVTM and CDR2 ANQGSEA. The CDR3 here is CSVATGSTNEKLFF. CDR3 sequence (DNA): TGCAGCGTGGCAACAGGATCAACTAATGAAAAACTGTTTTTT. Full variable domain (remainder filled in from reference TRBV29-1 and TRBJ1-4): SAVISQKPSRDICQRGTSLTIQCQVDSQVTMMFWYRQQPGQSLTLIATANQGSEATYESGFVIDKFPISRPNLTFSTLTVSNMSPEDSSIYLCSVATGSTNEKLFFGSGTQLSVL.

The chain recombines TRBV5-8 with TRBJ2-7; D gene ambiguous. Trimming took 1 base from V and 1 from J, leaving 6 bases between them. Germline CDR1 reads SGHTS; CDR2 reads YDEGEE. The CDR3 is 13 amino acids. The CDR3 DNA reads as TGTGCCAGCAGCTTGCTTACATCCTACGAGCAGTACTTC. It yields the protein CASSLLTSYEQYF.

This clone was seen a single time. V usage is TRBV14 and J usage is TRBJ1-1; TRBD1 matches 7 bases. Germline assignment: CDR1 SGHDN and CDR2 FVKESK. V shed 4 bases, J shed 3 bases, and the junction held 2 bases outside the gene matches. This CDR3 has 13 residues. In DNA form, the CDR3 reads TGTGCCAGCAGCCCGGGACAGTACACTGAAGCTTTCTTT. It translates to CASSPGQYTEAFF.

The chain is built from TRBV19 and TRBJ2-2, with 10 bases aligning to TRBD2. The length of the CDR3 is 15 residues. CDR1 is LNHDA, CDR2 SQIVND, per germline (reference sequence). Germline trimming cut 3 bases from V and 7 bases from J; bases unmatched to any gene: 5. DNA of the CDR3: TGTGCCAGTAGTATTTGGACTAGCGGAAACGGGGAGCTGTTTTTT. Protein product: CASSIWTSGNGELFF. The full variable domain, its missing parts supplied by reference TRBV19 and TRBJ2-2, is DGGITQSPKYLFRKEGQNVTLSCEQNLNHDAMYWYRQDPGQGLRLIYYSQIVNDFQKGDIAEGYSVSREKKESFPLTVTSAQKNPTAFYLCASSIWTSGNGELFFGEGSRLTVL.

The chain uses TRBV4-2 and TRBJ2-1; 8 positions match TRBD2. V shed 0 bases, J shed 6 bases, and the junction held 7 bases outside the gene matches. The CDR3 sequence is 16 residues long. Germline values: CDR1 LGHNA, CDR2 YNFKEQ. CDR3 nucleotides: TGTGCCAGCAGCCAAGAGGGGACTAGTACTCGCAATGAGCAGTTCTTC. This gives the protein CASSQEGTSTRNEQFF.

The chain recombines TRBV5-6 with TRBJ1-5; TRBD1 aligns across 7 bases. The V and J ends lost 4 bases and 5 bases, in that order; junction bases with no gene match: 3. The CDR3 has 13 residues. Germline values: CDR1 SGHDT, CDR2 YYEEEE. DNA of the CDR3: TGTGCCAGCAGCCAAAGGGGGCATCAGCCCCAGCATTTT. Its translation is CASSQRGHQPQHF.

The CDR3: CASSPKNTEAFF. The CDR3 DNA sequence: TGTGCCAGCTCACCCAAGAACACTGAAGCTTTCTTT. The chain employs TRBV18 and TRBJ1-1; D not resolved. The CDR3 has 12 residues. CDR1 is KGHSH, CDR2 LQKENI, per germline. Deletions cut 3 bases from V and 1 base from J, with 3 bases between. Using reference TRBV18 and TRBJ1-1 for the parts outside the CDR3, the full variable domain is NAGVMQNPRHLVRRRGQEARLRCSPMKGHSHVYWYRQLPEEGLKFMVYLQKENIIDESGMPKERFSAEFPKEGPSILRIQQVVRGDSAAYFCASSPKNTEAFFGQGTRLTVV.

The V call is TRBV27, the J call TRBJ2-7, with a weak D call TRBD2 (6 bases). The V end lost 6 bases, the J end lost 0 bases, and 12 bases lay between the germline ends. The CDR3 totals 14 residues. Germline CDR1 is MNHEY and CDR2 is SMNVEV (reference sequence). In DNA form, the CDR3 reads TGTGCCAGCAGAAACGCCGGGAGCTCCTACGAGCAGTACTTC. This gives the protein CASRNAGSSYEQYF.

V and J are TRBV5-6 and TRBJ1-2; D unresolved. CDR3 length equals 13 residues. Trimming took 6 bases from V and 7 from J, leaving 16 bases between them. In germline, CDR1 is SGHDT, CDR2 YYEEEE. The CDR3 coding sequence is TGTGCCAGCATGGCAGGCTCGGCCGGTGGCTACACCTTC. This sequence encodes CASMAGSAGGYTF.

This chain links TRBV6-5 with TRBJ2-5, with D uncertain. The DNA end is more similar to TRBJ2-7, so the J call may be wrong. The CDR3 covers 14 residues. CDR1 and CDR2 (germline): MNHEY, SVGAGI. In nucleotides, the CDR3 is TGTGCCAGCAGTTACTCACCAGCGCTCTACGAGCAGTACTTC. The encoded protein is CASSYSPALYEQYF.

This clone was recorded only once. V and J are TRBV27 and TRBJ2-3; TRBD1 aligns across 11 bases. The CDR3 sequence is 14 residues long. V lost 8 bases, J lost 7 bases, and 8 bases stayed unmatched. The germline gives CDR1 MNHEY, CDR2 SMNVEV (reference sequence). For the CDR3, the DNA is TGTGCCAGCCGCCGGGACAGGGGGTTTTATACGCAGTATTTT. Its protein is CASRRDRGFYTQYF.

This chain uses TRBV6-1 with TRBJ2-1, with 11 bases aligning to TRBD2. The junction had 6 bases not matched to a gene; V was cut back by 4 bases and J by 4 bases. The germline CDR1 and CDR2 sequences are MNHNS and SASEGT. The length of the CDR3 is 16 residues. CDR3 amino acids: CASSGGTSGRYNEQFF. The CDR3 DNA is TGTGCCAGCAGTGGAGGGACTAGCGGACGGTACAATGAGCAGTTCTTC.

The rearrangement links TRBV28 to TRBJ1-5; 8 bases are a match to TRBD1. The CDR3 has 13 residues. Germline V gene data show CDR1 as MDHEN and CDR2 as SYDVKM. The junction had 9 bases not matched to a gene; V was cut back by 6 bases and J by 11 bases. CDR3 residues: CASRRTGSSAQHF. The CDR3 DNA follows: TGTGCCAGCAGACGGACAGGGTCATCGGCCCAGCATTTT.

V usage is TRBV19 and J usage is TRBJ1-6; no clear D. Germline-derived CDR1 and CDR2 are LNHDA and SQIVND (reference sequence). Trimming shortened V by 8 bases and J by 7 bases, and 15 bases separated the two germline ends. This CDR3 has 14 residues. For the CDR3, the DNA is TGTGCCAGTCGGAGGGCAGGCCTAAATTCACCCCTCCACTTT. Its protein is CASRRAGLNSPLHF.

The sample holds a few counts of this clone. V is TRBV7-2 and J is TRBJ1-5; a weak D match, TRBD1 (5 bases). Germline-derived CDR1 and CDR2 are SGHTA and FQGNSA. The V end lost 3 bases, the J end lost 0 bases, and 15 bases lay between the germline ends. The CDR3 runs to 17 residues. This CDR3 is CASSFPQGTYSNQPQHF. The CDR3 nucleotides are TGTGCCAGCAGCTTCCCCCAGGGAACCTATAGCAATCAGCCCCAGCATTTT.

This clone was recorded a few times. The chain links TRBV6-6 to TRBJ2-7, with 9 bases lining up with TRBD1. Trimming cost V 4 bases and J 5 bases; bases outside gene matches: 6. The CDR3 is 14 residues long. Per germline, CDR1 MNHNY and CDR2 SVGAGI (reference sequence). In nucleotides, the CDR3 is TGTGCCAGCAGTTTCCCGGACAGGGGCGACGAGCAGTACTTC. Translated: CASSFPDRGDEQYF.

CDR3 amino acids: CASSSLYGANVLTF. The CDR3 coding sequence is TGTGCCAGCAGCTCGCTCTATGGGGCCAACGTCCTGACTTTC. The gene calls are TRBV7-2 and TRBJ2-6; no clear D gene. Germline CDR1 is SGHTA and CDR2 is FQGNSA. Trimming stripped 4 bases from V and 3 bases from J, with 7 bases between. The CDR3 covers 14 residues.

This chain uses TRBV29-1 with TRBJ2-7; TRBD1 agrees at 7 bases. J was trimmed by 2 bases and V by 6 bases; bases with no gene match: 4. From germline, CDR1 is SQVTM and CDR2 ANQGSEA. This CDR3 is 12 amino acids long. In nucleotides, the CDR3 is TGCAGCGTGGTGACAGGGCCCTACGAGCAGTACTTC. Protein: CSVVTGPYEQYF.

In this sample, this clone turned up once. The chain uses TRBV6-1 and TRBJ2-2, with no clear D. In germline, CDR1 is MNHNS, CDR2 SASEGT. The CDR3 covers 15 residues. V dropped 8 bases and J dropped 6 bases, with 19 bases sitting between them. CDR3: CASLPGKLVSGELFF. CDR3 bases: TGTGCCAGCCTGCCAGGAAAATTGGTTTCCGGGGAGCTGTTTTTT.

The chain joins TRBV6-5 to TRBJ2-1, with 7 bases that match TRBD1. The trim removed 5 bases at V and 5 bases at J, leaving 3 bases unmatched. Germline CDR1 is MNHEY and CDR2 is SVGAGI. The CDR3 length is 13 residues. CDR3 sequence (DNA): TGTGCCAGCAGTCTCGGACAGGACAATGAGCAGTTCTTC. Translating it yields CASSLGQDNEQFF.

This chain joins TRBV30 and TRBJ1-1; no definite D call. CDR3 length: 12 residues. From germline, CDR1 is GTSNPN and CDR2 SVGIG (reference sequence). The V end was cut by 2 bases, the J end by 6 bases, with 10 bases between. The CDR3 DNA is TGTGCCTGGAGTTTGCGACACGCTGAAGCTTTCTTT. Translating it yields CAWSLRHAEAFF.

The rearrangement links TRBV5-6 to TRBJ2-5, with 7 bases identical to TRBD1. The DNA matches TRBJ2-7 better at its end, which makes the J call doubtful. The CDR3 is 15 residues long. Germline CDR1 reads SGHDT; CDR2 reads YYEEEE. CDR3 amino acids: CASSLLGQVVYEQYF. In DNA form, the CDR3 reads TGTGCCAGCAGCTTGCTCGGACAGGTGGTCTACGAGCAGTACTTC.

This chain joins TRBV11-3 and TRBJ2-2; 11 positions agree with TRBD1. Germline-derived CDR1 and CDR2 are SGHNT and YENEEA. This CDR3 comprises 16 residues. The V and J ends lost 5 bases and 0 bases, in that order; junction bases with no gene match: 2. The CDR3 sequence is CASSTGQGANTGELFF. Written as DNA, the CDR3 is TGTGCCAGCAGCACGGGACAGGGGGCGAACACCGGGGAGCTGTTTTTT.

This chain connects TRBV21-1 to TRBJ2-5; TRBD1 is taken as the D call from the table, unchecked against the DNA. TRBV21-1 has pseudogene status. CDR3 size: 13 residues. DNA for the CDR3: TGTGCCAGCAGGTACAGGGGGAATGAGACCCAGTACTTC. This gives the protein CASRYRGNETQYF.

This clone appeared once. This rearrangement joins TRBV6-4 to TRBJ1-2, with 8 bases identical to TRBD1. This CDR3 spans 15 amino acids. V dropped 6 bases and J dropped 4; count of bases not matched to a gene: 10. The germline CDR1 and CDR2 sequences are MRHNA and SNTAGT. The CDR3 sequence: CASSPTTGAGYGYTF. The CDR3 coding sequence is TGTGCCAGCAGCCCCACGACAGGGGCGGGCTATGGCTACACCTTC.

The chain carries TRBV6-5 and TRBJ1-3, with a tentative D call TRBD1 (6 bases). V was trimmed by 7 bases and J by 0 bases, leaving 13 bases between them. The germline CDR1 and CDR2 sequences are MNHEY and SVGAGI. There are 15 residues in the CDR3. The CDR3: CASTSGQNSGNTIYF. The CDR3 DNA reads TGTGCCAGCACCTCCGGACAGAACTCTGGAAACACCATATATTTT.

The chain couples TRBV5-5 to TRBJ2-5; perhaps TRBD2 as D (6 bases). Trimming took 0 bases from V and 4 from J, leaving 10 bases between them. This CDR3 comprises 14 residues. Germline CDR1 is SGHKS and CDR2 is YYEKEE (reference sequence). This CDR3 is CASSLGGVGETQYF. CDR3 DNA: TGTGCCAGCAGCTTGGGGGGGGTCGGAGAGACCCAGTACTTC.

The V call is TRBV29-1, the J call TRBJ1-1; tentative D call: TRBD1 (6 bases). This CDR3 has 16 amino acids. Germline CDR1 SQVTM, CDR2 ANQGSEA. V was clipped by 1 base and J by 2 bases, with 17 bases between them. The CDR3, as DNA: TGCAGCGTTGAAGGCACTCCGGGCAGGGGAAACACTGAAGCTTTCTTT. Translated: CSVEGTPGRGNTEAFF.

CDR3 amino acids: CATTLGHPNTEAFF. The CDR3 region has the DNA TGTGCCACCACCCTGGGACACCCGAACACTGAAGCTTTCTTT. This sequence joins TRBV19 and TRBJ1-1; D is perhaps TRBD1 (6 bases). Germline lookup yields CDR1 LNHDA and CDR2 SQIVND (reference sequence). Trimming left V 10 bases short and J 1 base short, with 16 bases between. CDR3 length: 14 amino acids.

The CDR3 DNA reads as TGTGCCTGGAGTATCAGGGCCGGGGAGCTGTTTTTT. Its translation is CAWSIRAGELFF. The chain joins TRBV30 to TRBJ2-2, with D possibly matching TRBD1 (5 bases). The CDR3 covers 12 residues. The V and J ends lost 2 bases and 6 bases respectively, with 7 bases between them. The germline V gene has CDR1 GTSNPN and CDR2 SVGIG (reference sequence). Using reference TRBV30 and TRBJ2-2 for the parts outside the CDR3, the full variable domain is SQTIHQWPATLVQPVGSPLSLECTVEGTSNPNLYWYRQAAGRGLQLLFYSVGIGQISSEVPQNLSASRPQDRQFILSSKKLLLSDSGFYLCAWSIRAGELFFGEGSRLTVL.

This clone occurred a few times. The rearrangement uses TRBV30 and TRBJ2-2; perhaps TRBD1 as D (5 bases). V lost 5 bases and J 3 bases, leaving 13 bases between the germline ends. CDR3 length equals 14 residues. CDR1 is GTSNPN, CDR2 SVGIG, per germline (reference sequence). The CDR3 loop reads CAWGNRYYTGELFF. DNA for the CDR3: TGTGCCTGGGGCAACAGGTATTACACCGGGGAGCTGTTTTTT.